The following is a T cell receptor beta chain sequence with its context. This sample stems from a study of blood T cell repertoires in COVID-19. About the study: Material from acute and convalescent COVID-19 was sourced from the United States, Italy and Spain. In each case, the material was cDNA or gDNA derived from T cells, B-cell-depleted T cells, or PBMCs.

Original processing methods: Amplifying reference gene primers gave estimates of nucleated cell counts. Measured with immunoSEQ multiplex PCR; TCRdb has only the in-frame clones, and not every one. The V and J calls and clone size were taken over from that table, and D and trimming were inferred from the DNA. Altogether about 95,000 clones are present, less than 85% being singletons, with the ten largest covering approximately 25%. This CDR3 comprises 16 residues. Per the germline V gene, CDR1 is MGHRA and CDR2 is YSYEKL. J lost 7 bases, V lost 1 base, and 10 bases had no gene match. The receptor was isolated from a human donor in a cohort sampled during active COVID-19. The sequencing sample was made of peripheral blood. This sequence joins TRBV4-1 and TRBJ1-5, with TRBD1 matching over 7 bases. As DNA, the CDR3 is TGCGCCAGCAGCCAAGCAGAAAGTAGGGGGCAACAGCCCCAGCATTTT. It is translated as CASSQAESRGQQPQHF.